The T cell receptor (beta chain) under discussion was sequenced for a study of regulatory T cells in long-lasting Graves disease. Turning to the study itself: Newly diagnosed Graves' patients had under 3 months of antithyroid drugs.

General study points: Persistent disease showed a preference for TRBV28, TRBJ1-2 and TRBJ2-5.

CDR1 is SNHLY, CDR2 FYNNEI, per germline. The V and J ends lost 7 bases and 6 bases, in that order; junction bases with no gene match: 9. This CDR3 is built from 15 residues. The time point denotes: newly diagnosed GD, antithyroid drugs for less than 3 months. The TCR library was made from RNA extracted from PBMCs. This clonotype was observed many times. What it binds is unknown. Library construction for TCR beta used iRepertoire HTBI primers and Arm-PCR of CDR3 regions. In the original processing: Detected in the samples were over 55 TRBV and about 15 TRBJ segments. A single record per CDR3 protein comes from TCRdb applying MiXCR to the multiplex PCR reads. None of the V and J calls come from the authors' own analysis; TCRdb made them. The table records hundreds of thousands of distinct CDR3 sequences, 15% of them present only once. These data were also reused for a study on T cells in Graves' hyperthyroidism and ophthalmopathy. That publication notes: HTBI primers were the set used in a first-round RT-PCR of the TCR CDR3.

This specimen was peripheral blood mononuclear cells (PBMCs), taken at new diagnosis, from a patient treated with antithyroid drugs. The gene calls are TRBV2 and TRBJ1-6, with 7 bases aligning to TRBD1. The TCR sequence derives from a woman in her forties with Graves disease. CDR3 loop: CASTGRQGSNSPLHF. CDR3 DNA: TGTGCCAGCACCGGGAGACAGGGCTCTAATTCACCCCTCCACTTT.